This T cell receptor beta chain was observed in a study of T cell changes during pregnancy in multiple sclerosis (dated by TCRdb to between 2018 and 2020). Describing the broader study: The study looked at changes in the T cell repertoire across pregnancy in women with multiple sclerosis.

Preparation of the library involved the immunoSEQ multiplex PCR assay. The source is immuneACCESS, and TCRdb retained only in-frame sequences with V and J called. Part of the clones is not carried over; for the studies checked, unresolved V genes explain less than half of this, and the remainder is unexplained. The sample data list 13,000 or so clones, and around nine tenths of these were observed just once. The ten largest account for approximately 8.2% of the sample. CDR1 and CDR2 are read off the germline V gene (reference sequence) as SEHNR and FQNEAQ. Inclusive of the bounding cysteine and phenylalanine, the CDR3 is 16 residues long. Here the CDR3 DNA is all that survives: 48 bases in frame from base 1. V ends up 4 bases short and J 3 bases short, with an unmatched junction base count of 8. Concerning this clone: There is no known antigen for this receptor. No base quality values were provided; no much bigger clone lies one nucleotide off.

The sequenced sample was CD8+ T cells from peripheral blood mononuclear cells, obtained in the first trimester of pregnancy. The chain was built from TRBV7-9 and TRBJ2-3; 9 middle bases align to TRBD2. The receptor was derived from a female donor with multiple sclerosis, enrolled in a pregnancy study. DNA sequence: TGTGCCAGCAGCTCAGTTATAGCGGGGGCAACAGATACGCAGTATTTT. The resulting protein is CASSSVIAGATDTQYF.